The 2 T cell receptor beta chains below come from one sample, sequenced in a study of cytomegalovirus exposure and HLA in healthy donors. TCRdb keeps only in-frame clones here, not all; method: immunoSEQ multiplex PCR. Of about 140,000 clones in the sample, 85% to 90% are singletons; the top ten hold 2.9%. The sequencing sample was made of PBMCs. The receptors come from a young man in good health and CMV-seronegative.

The chain carries TRBV25-1 and TRBJ1-1, with a weak D call TRBD1 (5 bases). The germline gives CDR1 MGHDK, CDR2 SYGVNS. The V and J ends lost 2 bases and 11 bases respectively, with 15 bases between them. CDR3 size: 13 residues. CDR3: CASSERQTSRAFF. As DNA, the CDR3 is TGTGCCAGCAGTGAACGACAGACCAGCAGGGCTTTCTTT.

This clone has more than one count but fewer than ten. The chain joins TRBV10-3 to TRBJ1-5; D unclear. The germline V gene encodes CDR1 ENHRY and CDR2 SYGVKD. This CDR3 has 13 residues. Trimming pared 10 bases from V and 3 bases from J, leaving 13 bases between. CDR3 bases: TGTGCCACACGACAAAGGAACAATCAGCCCCAGCATTTT. As protein: CATRQRNNQPQHF.